The clone carrying this T cell receptor beta chain was seen a handful of times. Its antigen is undetermined. Primed by a sample-barcoded 5' primer and a J-beta primer mix, a second PCR proceeded for about 6 to 12 cycles. Each cDNA molecule, via a template-switch adaptor with 12 random nucleotides, was tagged. TCRdb processed the 5' RACE reads anew with MiXCR; each CDR3 protein has one entry. The sample carries roughly 1,800,000 distinct CDR3 sequences, 49% recorded once. The record originates from a study of blood T cells in healthy people across ages. Overall study results and limits: Diversity was higher, and naive CD4+ cells more numerous, in long-lived donors than in aged donors.

Germline values: CDR1 KGHSH, CDR2 LQKENI. The CDR3 has 15 amino acids. Trimming left V 0 bases short and J 5 bases short, with 13 bases between. The source material was blood. This chain uses TRBV18 with TRBJ2-5; D perhaps matches TRBD2 (6 bases). This receptor was obtained from a woman in her 40s in good health. As DNA, the CDR3 is TGTGCCAGCTCACCACCGCAGCTAGGAGGGGAGACCCAGTACTTC. Protein product: CASSPPQLGGETQYF.